This record looks at one TCR beta chain sequence and its context. Its antigen has not been determined. There are no base qualities to consult, and no much larger clone falls within one base. Preparation of the library involved the immunoSEQ multiplex PCR assay. A mixture of 60 forward primers for TCR Vbeta segments and 13 reverse primers for TCR Jbeta segments was used in the multiplex PCR. A multiplex PCR assay on genomic DNA amplified the CDR3 region of rearranged TCR beta genes. The Illumina HiSeq System was used to sequence the amplified TCR beta libraries as 87-base-pair reads. As for the original processing: Across the roughly 600 repertoires, a later analysis counted about 81 million unique TCR beta chains, roughly 11 million of which were shared by at least two donors. Raw reads were error-corrected and collapsed into unique sequences by a nearest-neighbor algorithm in which closely related sequences were merged to remove PCR and sequencing errors. Alignment of CDR3 sequences to IMGT reference sequences was used to assign V, D and J gene segments. For a sequence to be retained, at least a six-nucleotide match to both a V gene segment and a J gene segment was required. Rearrangements were called productive when the CDR3 lacked stop codons and stayed in frame with V and J; all others were non-productive. Following IMGT convention, CDR3 was defined as the stretch from the second conserved V-encoded cysteine to the conserved J-encoded phenylalanine. The earlier analysis of more than 450 of the donors excluded sequences that lacked an unambiguous match to a single V gene segment. An earlier analysis of approximately 590 of the donors classified V segments as functional when productive rearrangements were above 56.7% and as segregating when the standard deviation between donors was above 5%. A statistical classification framework was built for diagnosing cytomegalovirus status from the catalog of TCR beta chain sequences. V and J gene assignment, in a later analysis, came from comparing TCR nucleotide sequences with IMGT/GENE-DB human TR gene sequences. A later analysis assigned CDR3 sequences and most-parsimonious VDJ recombination scenarios with the TCRdist pipeline. In a later analysis, each TCR beta chain was defined by its CDR3 amino acid sequence together with its V-gene family, and reads lacking a unique V-gene family were excluded. As a way to deal with suspected cross-contamination and a sequencing artifact, a later analysis dropped hundreds of nucleotide sequences that were highly shared and had low generation probability. A later analysis calculated a clonal expansion index for each public chain from normalized within-repertoire ranks of inferred template counts. Generation probabilities in a later analysis came from a VDJ recombination model fitted to out-of-frame rearrangements, and those results were checked against IGoR. Hypergeometric tests were used in a later analysis to score TCR-TCR, TCR-HLA and TCR-CMV co-occurrence, with a repertoire-size bias correction applied to the TCR pairs. To estimate false discovery rates, a later analysis permuted the HLA or CMV assignments 20 times. In a later analysis, co-occurring TCRs were grouped using DBSCAN, and TCRdist sequence similarity was added for clustering within HLA-allele-positive subsets. Co-occurrence clustering excluded repertoires with fewer than 30,000 or more than 120,000 public chains, plus five with anomalous nucleotide sharing. What TCRdb holds here is the immuneACCESS table cut down to in-frame rearrangements. Part of the clones is not present; checked against another copy, under half of the missing clones reflect an unresolved V gene, and the others are unexplained. V and J calls and clone size are as listed in that table; D and trimming were resolved from the DNA. This sample comprises 200,000 or so clones, 60% to 80% of them detected only once. Around 2% of the sample is taken by the ten largest.

The cohort was made up of 666 healthy bone marrow donors. Cohort members were all nominally healthy when sampled, although unrecorded immune exposures were likely present. The donor tested CMV seronegative and was one of the 352 seronegative cohort members. A peripheral blood sample was provided by each donor, and peripheral blood mononuclear cells were used for TCR beta sequencing. Genomic DNA was extracted from the blood cell samples with the Qiagen DNeasy Blood Extraction Kit. For CDR1 and CDR2, the germline V gene (reference sequence) lists WNHNN and SYGVQD. The CDR3 runs 11 amino acids, cysteine and phenylalanine included. The sequence is cut down to CDR3 DNA, 33 bases in frame from base 1. V was cut back by 7 bases and J by 4 bases, leaving a gap of 6 bases between them. This entry belongs to a study of cytomegalovirus exposure and HLA in healthy donors (dated by TCRdb to about 2017). Notes on the research overall: An earlier analysis of several hundred of the donors reported more than 250 Gb of sequence data and some 120 million unique TCR beta sequences from approximately 180 million T cells. An early release covering roughly 600 HLA-typed donors comprised 300 to 350 gigabases of sequencing data and around 85 million unique TCR sequences. The genetic ancestry cluster associated with self-reported Caucasian donors included about four fifths of the roughly 400 genotyped donors. The study aimed to test whether cataloging public T cell receptors could reveal signatures of past pathogen exposure. Using immunosequencing, the study profiled T cell repertoires from about 610 subjects and related those repertoires to cytomegalovirus serostatus. Besides the first cohort of 500 to 700 subjects, a separate validation cohort made up of 90 to 150 different subjects was used. To predict cytomegalovirus infection status, the study combined high-throughput TCR immunosequencing, statistical association of individual TCRs with disease status, and machine learning. A later analysis re-examined previously published TCR beta repertoires from just over 650 donors and added high-resolution HLA genotyping to investigate patterns of TCR occurrence. Rather than drawing on any new phenotypic data, the later analysis identified candidate immune exposures from TCR beta sequences and the way those sequences occurred across donors. In an earlier analysis of 587 of the donors, high-throughput TCR beta sequencing was used to judge whether each TCR beta V gene segment behaved as functional or pseudogenic. Donor age, sex, ethnicity and CMV serostatus were compiled alongside the repertoire data. Genome-wide SNP genotypes for about 60% of the roughly 700 donors were used in a later genetic analysis, which treated that subset as a discovery cohort. Every repertoire in the discovery cohort had been generated on one and the same sequencing platform. HLA typing covered class I and class II loci at four-digit resolution. Typing coverage differed by locus: A, B, C, DRB1 and DQB1 were typed in roughly 620-630 donors, DQA1 in about 500, DPA1 in 600 to 610, and DPB1 in around 490. Four to six DR-DQ haplotypes were handled as single units for association and clustering, since linkage in the cohort was strong. Among 300 to 500 genotyped donors of the cohort, an average of roughly 230,000 unique TCR beta nucleotide sequences was sequenced per donor, of which about 19% were non-productive.

Overall study outcomes, separate from this receptor: The classifier was reported to diagnose cytomegalovirus status with high specificity and sensitivity in both the original and validation cohorts. In a later analysis, about 16,000 TCR beta sequences were associated with specific HLA alleles at a false discovery rate of 0.05. A later analysis found that most CMV-associated TCR beta chains appeared HLA-restricted, with HLA associations seemingly driven largely by CMV exposure. According to the authors, the approach could potentially be generalized to other disease states and immunological phenotypes. Correlated functional status among segregating V segments might reflect linkage disequilibrium, but an unknown experimental factor could not be ruled out. Several of the top co-occurrence clusters appeared to be linked to parvovirus B19, influenza, CMV and Epstein-Barr virus, according to a later analysis. The only immune exposure information available for the cohort was CMV serostatus. In an earlier analysis of around 600 of the donors, most TCR beta V segments appeared in productive rearrangements about 90% or about 30% of the time, broadly matching IMGT annotations. When HLA alleles, especially DR and DQ, strongly co-occurred, TCR associations were difficult to assign to individual alleles. Because HLA typing was missing for some donors at each locus, association tests included only the typed subset. In the study, approximately 160 TCR beta chains were listed as associated with cytomegalovirus. While some public TCRs were present in many individuals, most TCR sequences turned up only very rarely across donors. The cohort was sequenced for TCR beta chains only, and without alpha or paired-chain data the features that could be detected were limited. In a later analysis, the rate of TCR association differed among HLA loci, with DRB1 alleles having the most associated TCRs and HLA-C alleles having the fewest. In vitro tests confirmed that a few of the cytomegalovirus-associated TCR beta chains recognize cytomegalovirus antigens. The sequencing pipeline was judged likely to have produced a cluster of highly shared sequence variants as a technical artifact. A further reported finding was that TCR beta sequences accurately predicted the HLA-A and HLA-B alleles for most subjects in the first cohort. An association between a missense DCLRE1C variant and V-gene and J-gene trimming of TCR beta chains was found in a later genetic analysis and replicated in an independent cohort. Presence/absence analyses assumed roughly uniform sequencing depth across donors, an assumption that may not hold. Because the 87-base-pair reads could not distinguish some IMGT-functional V segments, including TRBV6-2 and TRBV6-3, those segments were excluded. In a later analysis, HLA-associated TCR beta chains were found to be more clonally expanded and to have lower generation probabilities than equally common non-associated chains. Because counts were too low, approximately 15 rarely observed V segments, including chromosome 9 orphons, were excluded from the earlier analysis of a few hundred of the donors. A later genetic analysis reported fewer N-insertions in productive TCRs among donors in an Asian-associated ancestry cluster than the roughly 620-donor mean.

This receptor was obtained from a man aged 18 to 29 in good health and CMV-seronegative. The chain is assembled from TRBV10-1 and TRBJ2-3; no confident D gene assignment can be made. The specimen sequenced was PBMCs. The sequenced DNA is TGCGCCAGCACTAGAGCAGATACGCAGTATTTT. This translates into CASTRADTQYF.